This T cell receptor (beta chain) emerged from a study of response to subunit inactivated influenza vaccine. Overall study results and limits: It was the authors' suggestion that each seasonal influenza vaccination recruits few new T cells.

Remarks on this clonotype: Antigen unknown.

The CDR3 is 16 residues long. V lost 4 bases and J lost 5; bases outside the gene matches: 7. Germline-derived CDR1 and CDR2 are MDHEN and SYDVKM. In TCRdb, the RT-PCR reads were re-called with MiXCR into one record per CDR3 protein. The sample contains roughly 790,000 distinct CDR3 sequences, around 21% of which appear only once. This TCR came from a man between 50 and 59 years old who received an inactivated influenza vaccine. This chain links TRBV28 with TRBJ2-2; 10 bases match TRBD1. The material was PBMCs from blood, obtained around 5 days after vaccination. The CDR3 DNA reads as TGTGCCAGCAGTTCGGACAGGGGGTTCTCGACCGGGGAGCTGTTTTTT. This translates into CASSSDRGFSTGELFF.